The text below deals with one T cell receptor (beta chain). Its antigen is unidentified. This sample was taken from a study of immune heterogeneity within non-small cell lung tumors. The starting template was genomic DNA from bulk tumor, around 620 ng per sample. Far-apart biopsies, several per primary tumor, were taken during surgery. The cohort was untreated, with newly diagnosed non-small cell lung cancer undergoing curative surgery. The TCR beta CDR3 region was amplified by multiplex PCR employing 32 V and 13 J primers. MiXCR, applied by TCRdb to the multiplex PCR reads, yields one record per CDR3 protein. Of thousands of distinct CDR3 sequences detected, around 26% appear once; the ten largest clones hold around an eighth. Findings of the study overall: Local T-cell clonality tracked local tumor mutational burden, showing a moderate yet significant relationship (R roughly 0.3).

Sequencing was done on a sample of lung tumor tissue. The receptor comes from a man in his 60s with non-small cell lung cancer.

In DNA form, the CDR3 reads TGCGCCAGCAGCCAAGAGGCGTCTAGCGGGAGGGCAGATACGCAGTATTTT. Translating it yields CASSQEASSGRADTQYF. The chain uses TRBV4-1 and TRBJ2-3; the match to TRBD2 covers 12 bases. The CDR3 runs 17 residues. With 0 bases clipped from V and 4 bases from J, the junction kept 5 bases outside the gene matches. Germline V gives CDR1 MGHRA, CDR2 YSYEKL.